These T cell receptor beta chains were read from a single sample in a study of STAT5B mutations in CD4+ large granular lymphocyte leukemia. Measured with immunoSEQ multiplex PCR; TCRdb has only the in-frame clones, and not every one. Seen here are under 40,000 clones, around 80% observed once, and the top ten hold about 2%. The sequenced sample was CD4+ T cells from blood buffy coats. The receptors stem from a human donor in good health. CDR3s include the opening cysteine and the closing phenylalanine or tryptophan. The D gene is left open where the match is weak. Clone size is shown for a subset of rows, as once, few, many or a class of expanded clone.

d_gene | j_gene | abundance | v_gene | CDR3aa | CDR3nt
TRBD1 | TRBJ2-3 | once | TRBV6-1 | CASKPGQHTDTQYF | TGTGCCAGCAAACCGGGACAGCACACAGATACGCAGTATTTT
. | TRBJ1-1 | . | TRBV29-1 | CSVVAGNMNTEAFF | TGCAGCGTTGTGGCAGGGAATATGAACACTGAAGCTTTCTTT
. | TRBJ1-2 | . | TRBV6-5 | CASRVTALGYGYTF | TGTGCCAGCAGGGTGACTGCCTTAGGGTATGGCTACACCTTC
TRBD2 | TRBJ2-2 | once | TRBV28 | CASSPGTSGNTGELFF | TGTGCCAGCAGTCCCGGGACTAGCGGGAACACCGGGGAGCTGTTTTTT
TRBD1 | TRBJ1-3 | . | TRBV29-1 | CSVSKQGDGNTIYF | TGCAGCGTATCAAAACAGGGGGATGGAAACACCATATATTTT
TRBD2 | TRBJ2-5 | . | TRBV11-2 | CASTKSGGQETQYF | TGTGCCAGCACCAAAAGCGGGGGCCAAGAGACCCAGTACTTC
. | TRBJ1-1 | . | TRBV7-2 | CATPSGRNTEAFF | TGTGCCACCCCCTCGGGCCGGAACACTGAAGCTTTCTTT
. | TRBJ2-2 | . | TRBV6-1 | CASHRDRANTGELFF | TGTGCCAGCCACCGCGATCGCGCGAACACCGGGGAGCTGTTTTTT
. | TRBJ2-1 | once | TRBV6-1 | CASSMQGGYNEQFF | TGTGCCAGCTCGATGCAAGGGGGCTACAATGAGCAGTTCTTC
. | TRBJ1-5 | . | TRBV29-1 | CSVEEGNQPQHF | TGCAGCGTTGAAGAAGGGAATCAGCCCCAGCATTTT
. | TRBJ2-7 | . | TRBV6-4 | CASSDLPNSYEQYF | TGTGCCAGCAGTGACCTACCTAACTCCTACGAGCAGTACTTC
TRBD2 | TRBJ2-3 | . | TRBV2 | CASRETSGGTDTQYF | TGTGCCAGCAGGGAGACTAGCGGGGGCACAGATACGCAGTATTTT
TRBD1 | TRBJ2-1 | . | TRBV4-3 | CASSRDRGVGEQFF | TGCGCCAGCAGCCGGGACAGAGGAGTTGGTGAGCAGTTCTTC
TRBD2 | TRBJ2-7 | . | TRBV5-1 | CASSLGGTNSYEQYF | TGCGCCAGCAGCCTCGGGGGGACTAACTCCTACGAGCAGTACTTC
TRBD1 | TRBJ2-3 | . | TRBV2 | CASSERQGKDTQYF | TGTGCCAGCAGTGAAAGACAGGGGAAAGATACGCAGTATTTT
. | TRBJ2-5 | . | TRBV5-1 | CASSSAQGREETQYF | TGCGCCAGCAGCTCAGCGCAGGGGCGAGAAGAGACCCAGTACTTC
. | TRBJ1-3 | . | TRBV19 | CASSIGVFSGNTIYF | TGTGCCAGTAGTATCGGGGTTTTCTCTGGAAACACCATATATTTT
. | TRBJ1-1 | . | TRBV12-5 | CASGLLAPNTEAFF | TGTGCTAGTGGTTTGCTCGCACCGAACACTGAAGCTTTCTTT
TRBD2 | TRBJ2-1 | few | TRBV6-6 | CASSYALAAAYNEQFF | TGTGCCAGCAGTTACGCCCTAGCGGCCGCCTACAATGAGCAGTTCTTC
TRBD1 | TRBJ2-1 | few | TRBV15 | CATSRDRTGALEQFF | TGTGCCACCAGCAGAGATAGGACAGGGGCCCTCGAGCAGTTCTTC
. | TRBJ2-7 | . | TRBV5-1 | CASSSLQGLPYEQYF | TGCGCCAGCAGCTCACTACAGGGTCTCCCCTACGAGCAGTACTTC
. | TRBJ1-6 | . | TRBV6-1 | CASIRGDSYNSPLHF | TGTGCCAGCATTAGGGGGGACTCCTATAATTCACCCCTCCACTTT
TRBD1 | TRBJ2-7 | . | TRBV4-3 | CASSHGQGYEQYF | TGCGCCAGCAGCCACGGACAGGGCTACGAGCAGTACTTC